The sequence of this TCR beta chain was determined in a study of cytomegalovirus exposure and HLA in healthy donors. Germline lookup yields CDR1 SGHVS and CDR2 FQNEAQ. V lost 4 bases, J lost 6 bases, and 13 bases lay in between. The CDR3 is made up of 15 amino acids. The PCR employed 60 Vbeta primers together with 13 Jbeta primers. The protocol was immunoSEQ multiplex PCR, while the TCRdb copy is restricted to in-frame clones and leaves out a portion. Among about 60,000 clones, 70% to 80% were seen once, and the ten largest hold 2.5% to 3.5%. The J gene is TRBJ1-6, the V gene TRBV7-8; D gene unclear. The sequence was obtained from a woman aged 40 to 55 in good health and CMV-seropositive. The sequencing sample was made of PBMCs. The CDR3 DNA sequence: TGTGCCAGCAGCTCCCGGGCGGGGAGTAATTCACCCCTCCACTTT. This sequence encodes CASSSRAGSNSPLHF.